The 30 T cell receptor beta chains listed next were all sequenced from one sample in a study of response to subunit inactivated influenza vaccine. In TCRdb, the RT-PCR reads were re-called with MiXCR into one record per CDR3 protein. The data contain hundreds of thousands of distinct CDR3 sequences, over 9% of them singletons. The same sample was also studied in work on T cells expressing NK-cell markers. This second report adds: It was by 5'RACE template switching with UMIs that TCR beta cDNA was made.

The source material was PBMCs from blood, sampled on the day of vaccination. Source of these receptors: a man aged 45-65 years who received an inactivated influenza vaccine.

This clonotype showed up just a few times. This rearrangement joins TRBV4-3 to TRBJ1-4; D remains unclear. Germline V gene data show CDR1 as LGHNA and CDR2 as YSLEER. This CDR3 region has 15 residues. Between the trimmed V and J ends, which lost 0 bases and 13 bases, there was a span of 18 bases. This chain's CDR3 is CASSQDSPAPGSLFF. In DNA form, the CDR3 reads TGCGCCAGCAGCCAAGATTCCCCCGCACCGGGATCACTGTTTTTT.

This sequence joins TRBV7-9 and TRBJ2-1; D may correspond to TRBD1 or TRBD2 (5 bases each). V gave up 5 bases and J gave up 6 bases, with 17 bases separating them. Germline assignment: CDR1 SEHNR and CDR2 FQNEAQ (reference sequence). This CDR3 has 15 residues. The CDR3 sequence is CASSNRDLPSNEQFF. CDR3 DNA: TGTGCCAGCAGCAACCGGGACCTACCTTCCAATGAGCAGTTCTTC. Supplemented by reference TRBV7-9 and TRBJ2-1, the full variable domain reads DTGVSQNPRHKITKRGQNVTFRCDPISEHNRLYWYRQTLGQGPEFLTYFQNEAQLEKSRLLSDRFSAERPKGSFSTLEIQRTEQGDSAMYLCASSNRDLPSNEQFFGPGTRLTVL.

V gene TRBV10-3 combines with J gene TRBJ2-1; the match to TRBD2 covers 7 bases. The CDR3 is made up of 18 amino acids. Trimming removed 5 bases from V and 7 bases from J; junction bases left unmatched: 20. Germline V gives CDR1 ENHRY, CDR2 SYGVKD. The CDR3 is CAISFRQTSGRGINEQFF. As DNA, the CDR3 is TGTGCCATCAGTTTCAGACAGACGAGCGGGCGGGGGATAAATGAGCAGTTCTTC.

This clonotype was seen a few times. The chain combines TRBV12-3 or TRBV12-4 with TRBJ1-5; D ambiguous. This CDR3 has 14 residues. V lost 6 bases to trimming and J lost 3 bases, with 12 bases between them. CDR3 amino acids: CASSPGLVNQPQHF. The CDR3 nucleotides are TGTGCCAGCAGCCCTGGGTTAGTCAATCAGCCCCAGCATTTT.

This clonotype was picked up many times. The chain is built from TRBV20-1 and TRBJ2-3; no clear D gene. The V gene's germline CDR1 is DFQATT and CDR2 SNEGSKA (reference sequence). The V end lost 3 bases, the J end lost 2 bases, and 9 bases lay between the germline ends. This CDR3 region has 13 residues. The CDR3 coding sequence is TGCAGTGCTAGTTATCTGAACACAGATACGCAGTATTTT. Its translation: CSASYLNTDTQYF.

The J gene is TRBJ2-1, the V gene TRBV9; no clear D gene. This CDR3 contains 15 residues. Germline loops: CDR1 SGDLS, CDR2 YYNGEE. The V end lost 0 bases, the J end lost 2 bases, and 9 bases lay between the germline ends. The CDR3 DNA sequence: TGTGCCAGCAGCGTAGGGTCTTCACCCTACAATGAGCAGTTCTTC. Translating gives CASSVGSSPYNEQFF.

This clonotype was seen a handful of times. The chain uses TRBV12-3 or TRBV12-4 and TRBJ2-7; 8 bases are a match to TRBD1. The CDR3 has 17 residues. The ends lost 5 bases at V and 2 bases at J; junction bases unmatched: 14. In DNA, the CDR3 is TGTGCCAGCAGTGCCCCCCAGGGGGCATCGATAGCCTACGAGCAGTACTTC. Translation gives CASSAPQGASIAYEQYF.

This clonotype was seen a few times. The V call is TRBV20-1, the J call TRBJ2-1; 8 bases agree with TRBD2. Germline trimming cut 6 bases from V and 3 bases from J; bases unmatched to any gene: 4. This CDR3 comprises 13 residues. Germline CDR1 DFQATT, CDR2 SNEGSKA (reference sequence). CDR3 loop: CSAQREFYNEQFF. The CDR3 DNA reads as TGCAGTGCCCAGCGGGAGTTCTACAATGAGCAGTTCTTC.

This clonotype was picked up a small number of times. This sequence joins TRBV5-6 and TRBJ2-7; D may be TRBD2 (6 bases). Trimming cost V 0 bases and J 3 bases, with 10 bases left between them. The germline V gene has CDR1 SGHDT and CDR2 YYEEEE. CDR3 length: 14 amino acids. The CDR3 region is CASSLGTTLYEQYF. In nucleotides, the CDR3 is TGTGCCAGCAGCTTGGGGACTACCCTCTACGAGCAGTACTTC.

This clonotype was counted a few times. V usage is TRBV15 and J usage is TRBJ2-7; 7 bases align to TRBD1. V lost 3 bases to trimming and J lost 5 bases; unmatched junction nucleotides: 7. Per the germline V gene, CDR1 is LNHNV and CDR2 is YYDKDF (reference sequence). The CDR3 has 14 amino acids. The CDR3 loop reads CATSSPTGVDEQYF. The DNA for the CDR3 is TGTGCCACCAGCAGCCCTACAGGGGTCGACGAGCAGTACTTC.

This clonotype occurred many times. This sequence joins TRBV2 and TRBJ2-5; D is possibly TRBD1 (6 bases). V lost 5 bases and J 5 bases, leaving 9 bases between the germline ends. Germline V gives CDR1 SNHLY, CDR2 FYNNEI. The length of the CDR3 is 12 residues. The CDR3, as DNA: TGTGCCAGCAGTACAGGGTTTGAGACCCAGTACTTC. Its protein is CASSTGFETQYF.

This clonotype has more than one count but fewer than ten. The CDR3 here is CASTPRSNNEQFF. Written as DNA, the CDR3 is TGTGCCAGCACCCCCCGCAGCAACAATGAGCAGTTCTTC. The chain uses TRBV12-3 or TRBV12-4 and TRBJ2-1; D is ambiguous. Trimming stripped 7 bases from V and 5 bases from J, with 12 bases between. This CDR3 contains 13 residues.

The rearrangement joins TRBV19 to TRBJ2-1; TRBD2 matches at 8 bases. The ends lost 6 bases at V and 4 bases at J; junction bases unmatched: 17. Germline CDR1 is LNHDA and CDR2 is SQIVND (reference sequence). CDR3 length: 18 amino acids. The CDR3 loop reads CASSLRLARANPYNEQFF. DNA for the CDR3: TGTGCCAGTAGCCTCCGACTAGCGCGAGCCAATCCTTACAATGAGCAGTTCTTC. Full variable domain (outside the CDR3, taken from reference TRBV19 and TRBJ2-1): DGGITQSPKYLFRKEGQNVTLSCEQNLNHDAMYWYRQDPGQGLRLIYYSQIVNDFQKGDIAEGYSVSREKKESFPLTVTSAQKNPTAFYLCASSLRLARANPYNEQFFGPGTRLTVL.

The chain uses TRBV7-9 and TRBJ2-5, with a tentative D call TRBD2 (6 bases). V was trimmed by 2 bases and J by 2 bases, leaving 18 bases between them. Germline values: CDR1 SEHNR, CDR2 FQNEAQ (reference sequence). The CDR3 loop spans 17 amino acids. CDR3 region: CASSLKRRGWSQETQYF. The DNA for the CDR3 is TGTGCCAGCAGCTTAAAGCGGAGGGGCTGGTCTCAAGAGACCCAGTACTTC.

V gene TRBV5-1 combines with J gene TRBJ1-1; D unclear. Trimming took 0 bases from V and 8 from J, leaving 17 bases between them. Germline CDR1 and CDR2: SGHRS and YFSETQ. CDR3 length: 15 residues. The CDR3 coding sequence is TGCGCCAGCAGCTTGGAAGGCTGGGCGGTCGACGAAGCTTTCTTT. Translation gives CASSLEGWAVDEAFF.

In its sample, this clonotype was seen a few times. At one of its ends the junction is not consistent with the germline gene, which may arise from a read error. This chain uses TRBV11-2 with TRBJ2-5, with D hard to call. The CDR3 has 14 residues. Looked up from germline, CDR1 is SGHAT and CDR2 is FQNNGV. The CDR3 sequence is CASSLGRQQGTQYF. CDR3 in DNA: TGTGCCAGCAGCTTAGGACGCCAACAAGGGACCCAGTACTTC.

This chain connects TRBV12-3 or TRBV12-4 to TRBJ1-4; possible D gene TRBD1, 5 bases. The CDR3 is 15 residues long. Trimming stripped 4 bases from V and 7 bases from J, with 16 bases between. Here the CDR3 reads CASSSHNQGVEKLFF. CDR3 coding DNA: TGTGCCAGCAGTTCTCATAACCAGGGCGTTGAAAAACTGTTTTTT.

J is TRBJ2-7 and V is TRBV12-3 or TRBV12-4; TRBD2 agrees at 8 bases. Trimming removed 7 bases from V and 5 bases from J; junction bases left unmatched: 10. The CDR3 is made up of 14 amino acids. The CDR3 bases are TGTGCCAGCAAGCTCCGGGGGGGTCGCCACGAGCAGTACTTC. This encodes CASKLRGGRHEQYF.

This clonotype was observed a few times. J is TRBJ1-5 and V is TRBV3-1; D remains unclear. The CDR3 extends over 13 amino acids. CDR1 LGHDT and CDR2 YNNKEL come from the germline V gene (reference sequence). Trimming left V 1 base short and J 3 bases short, with 4 bases between. CDR3 nucleotides: TGTGCCAGCAGCCAAGTCCCCAATCAGCCCCAGCATTTT. Translated: CASSQVPNQPQHF.

At least ten counts were recorded for this clonotype. The chain couples TRBV12-3 or TRBV12-4 to TRBJ2-1, with 8 bases matching TRBD2. The trim removed 8 bases at V and 5 bases at J, leaving 8 bases unmatched. This CDR3 contains 14 residues. In DNA, the CDR3 is TGTGCCAGCTCCCTACTAGCGGTAAACAATGAGCAGTTCTTC. Its translation: CASSLLAVNNEQFF.

V gene TRBV6-1 combines with J gene TRBJ2-3; perhaps TRBD2 as D (5 bases). The CDR3 has 13 residues. Trimming cost V 4 bases and J 2 bases, with 7 bases left between them. The germline CDR1 and CDR2 sequences are MNHNS and SASEGT. The CDR3 protein is CASSGGPTDTQYF. CDR3 in DNA: TGTGCCAGCAGTGGCGGGCCCACAGATACGCAGTATTTT.

This clonotype was seen only a few times. This chain uses TRBV4-3 with TRBJ2-2; possible D gene TRBD2, 6 bases. CDR1 and CDR2 from the germline V gene are LGHNA and YSLEER. CDR3 length: 16 residues. Trimming cost V 0 bases and J 5 bases, with 13 bases left between them. CDR3 bases: TGCGCCAGCAGCCAAGATTGGGCTAGCGTTACCGGGGAGCTGTTTTTT. This encodes CASSQDWASVTGELFF.

This clonotype came up a few times. The chain recombines TRBV15 with TRBJ1-2, with 8 bases aligning to TRBD1. The CDR3 runs to 15 residues. V was pared by 0 bases and J by 5 bases, with 5 bases of the junction left unmatched. In germline, CDR1 is LNHNV, CDR2 YYDKDF (reference sequence). The CDR3 loop is CATSREDREGYGYTF. For the CDR3, the DNA is TGTGCCACCAGCAGAGAGGACAGGGAAGGATATGGCTACACCTTC.

The chain uses TRBV7-6 and TRBJ1-6; 7 nucleotides agree with TRBD1. J was trimmed by 9 bases and V by 5 bases; bases with no gene match: 10. The CDR3 covers 15 residues. Looked up from germline, CDR1 is SGHVS and CDR2 is FNYEAQ. The CDR3 loop is CASSRGRQGISPLHF. The DNA of the CDR3 is TGTGCCAGCAGCCGAGGGAGACAGGGCATTTCACCCCTCCACTTT.

The chain has TRBV6-1 and TRBJ2-1; no reliable D call. The CDR3 extends over 15 amino acids. V dropped 2 bases and J dropped 5 bases, with 13 bases sitting between them. Germline V gene data show CDR1 as MNHNS and CDR2 as SASEGT. CDR3 amino acids: CASSEMIRWDNEQFF. The DNA of the CDR3 is TGTGCCAGCAGTGAAATGATCAGGTGGGACAATGAGCAGTTCTTC.

Only a few counts were recorded for this clonotype. V gene TRBV28 combines with J gene TRBJ2-2; TRBD2 aligns across 8 bases. Germline CDR1 MDHEN, CDR2 SYDVKM. Losses at the gene ends were 1 base for V and 3 bases for J; bases not matched to a gene: 7. CDR3 length equals 17 residues. CDR3 in DNA: TGTGCCAGCAGTTTATTACTAGCGGTGACTTACACCGGGGAGCTGTTTTTT. This encodes CASSLLLAVTYTGELFF.

J is TRBJ2-7 and V is TRBV20-1, with D maybe TRBD2 (7 bases). With 6 bases removed from V and 3 bases from J, the gap between germline ends came to 15 bases. The germline V gene has CDR1 DFQATT and CDR2 SNEGSKA (reference sequence). The CDR3 totals 13 residues. CDR3 amino acids: CSARGGSGYEQYF. CDR3 DNA: TGCAGTGCCAGGGGCGGGAGCGGCTACGAGCAGTACTTC.

V and J are TRBV12-3 or TRBV12-4 and TRBJ2-7; 9 nucleotides align to TRBD1. The CDR3 has 14 residues. With 5 bases clipped from V and 6 bases from J, the junction kept 8 bases outside the gene matches. The CDR3 nucleotides are TGTGCCAGCAGTCCTCGGGACAGGGTATCCGAGCAGTACTTC. It encodes CASSPRDRVSEQYF.

The gene calls are TRBV12-3 or TRBV12-4 and TRBJ2-5, with 8 bases identical to TRBD1. V shed 6 bases, J shed 4 bases, and the junction held 13 bases outside the gene matches. This CDR3 comprises 16 residues. CDR3 protein: CASRPRTGWLRETQYF. The CDR3 region has the DNA TGTGCCAGCAGACCAAGGACAGGGTGGTTACGAGAGACCCAGTACTTC.

This clonotype was counted between two and nine times. The V and J genes are TRBV5-1 and TRBJ2-1, with 10 positions matching TRBD2. The V gene's germline CDR1 is SGHRS and CDR2 YFSETQ. V shed 4 bases, J shed 0 bases, and the junction held 13 bases outside the gene matches. This CDR3 is 19 amino acids long. The CDR3 is CASSPSLTSGRSSYNEQFF. The CDR3 DNA follows: TGCGCCAGCAGCCCTAGCCTGACTAGCGGGCGGAGCTCCTACAATGAGCAGTTCTTC. The full variable domain, in which reference TRBV5-1 and TRBJ2-1 provide the parts outside the CDR3, is KAGVTQTPRYLIKTRGQQVTLSCSPISGHRSVSWYQQTPGQGLQFLFEYFSETQRNKGNFPGRFSGRQFSNSRSEMNVSTLELGDSALYLCASSPSLTSGRSSYNEQFFGPGTRLTVL.